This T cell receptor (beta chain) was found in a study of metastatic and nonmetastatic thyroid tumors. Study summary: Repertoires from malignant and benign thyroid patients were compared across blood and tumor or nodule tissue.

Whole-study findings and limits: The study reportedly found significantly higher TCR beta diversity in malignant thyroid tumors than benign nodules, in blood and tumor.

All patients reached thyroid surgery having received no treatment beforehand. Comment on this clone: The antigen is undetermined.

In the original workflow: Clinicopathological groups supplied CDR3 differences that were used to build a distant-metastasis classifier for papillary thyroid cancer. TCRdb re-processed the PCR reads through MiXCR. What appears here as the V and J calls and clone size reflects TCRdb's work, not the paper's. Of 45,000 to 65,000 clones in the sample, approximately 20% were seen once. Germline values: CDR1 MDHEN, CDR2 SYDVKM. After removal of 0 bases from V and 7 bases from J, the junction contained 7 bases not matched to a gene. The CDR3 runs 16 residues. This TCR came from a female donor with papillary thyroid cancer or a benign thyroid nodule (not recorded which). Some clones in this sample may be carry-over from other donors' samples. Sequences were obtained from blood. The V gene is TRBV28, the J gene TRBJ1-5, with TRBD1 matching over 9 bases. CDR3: CASSLWGGTGLQPQHF. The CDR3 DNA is TGTGCCAGCAGTTTATGGGGAGGGACAGGGCTACAGCCCCAGCATTTT.